Each of the 2 T cell receptor beta chains below was sequenced from the same sample in a study of blood T cell repertoires in COVID-19. Only in-frame clones appear in the TCRdb table, and some are missing; sequencing was by immunoSEQ multiplex PCR. In the table there are about 270,000 clones, approximately 90% of which are singletons. The sample taken for sequencing was PBMCs or T cells enriched from blood (not recorded which). The source of these receptors is a man aged 40-55 years who had been exposed to COVID-19.

The chain joins TRBV5-4 to TRBJ2-1; a weak D match, TRBD2 (7 bases). CDR1 is SGHNT, CDR2 YYREEE, per germline (reference sequence). V was cut by 2 bases and J by 5 bases, with 14 bases left in between. The CDR3 length is 15 residues. CDR3 amino acids: CASSFGGGRHNEQFF. The DNA for the CDR3 is TGTGCCAGCAGCTTTGGGGGGGGCAGGCACAATGAGCAGTTCTTC.

The chain combines TRBV5-1 with TRBJ1-5; 12 bases fit TRBD1. The junction had 3 bases not matched to a gene; V was cut back by 4 bases and J by 7 bases. The CDR3 sequence is 14 residues long. The germline CDR1 and CDR2 sequences are SGHRS and YFSETQ. CDR3 sequence reads: CASSTGTGGQPQHF. Written as DNA, the CDR3 is TGCGCCAGCAGCACGGGGACAGGGGGCCAGCCCCAGCATTTT.